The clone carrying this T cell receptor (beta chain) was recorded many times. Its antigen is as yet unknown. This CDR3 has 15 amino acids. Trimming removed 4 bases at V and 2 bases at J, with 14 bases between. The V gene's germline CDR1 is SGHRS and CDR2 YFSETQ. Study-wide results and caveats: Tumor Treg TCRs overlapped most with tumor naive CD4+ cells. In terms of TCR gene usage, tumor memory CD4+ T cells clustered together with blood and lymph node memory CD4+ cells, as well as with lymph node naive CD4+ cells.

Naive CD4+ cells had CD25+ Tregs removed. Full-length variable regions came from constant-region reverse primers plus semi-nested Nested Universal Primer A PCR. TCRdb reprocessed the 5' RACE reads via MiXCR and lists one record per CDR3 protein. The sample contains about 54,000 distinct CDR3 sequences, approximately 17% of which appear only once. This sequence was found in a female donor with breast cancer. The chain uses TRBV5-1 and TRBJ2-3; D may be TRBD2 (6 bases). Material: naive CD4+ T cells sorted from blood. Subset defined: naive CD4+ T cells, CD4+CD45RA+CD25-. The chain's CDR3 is CASSPRTTPTDTQYF. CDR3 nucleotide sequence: TGCGCCAGCAGCCCTAGGACTACCCCCACAGATACGCAGTATTTT.